The rows below give T cell receptor beta chains drawn from one sample of a study of blood T cell repertoires in COVID-19. The table came from immunoSEQ multiplex PCR; TCRdb's copy has only in-frame clones and leaves some out. The sample carries around 100,000 clones, approximately 81% recorded once. Sequenced material: peripheral blood. All receptors derive from a human donor in a cohort sampled during active COVID-19. CDR3s include the opening cysteine and the closing phenylalanine or tryptophan. The order of the fields is J gene, V gene, clone size, D gene, CDR3 protein, CDR3 DNA. D genes are given only for firm matches. Clone sizes are given selectively: once, few, many, or a class where the clone is expanded.

j_call: TRBJ2-3; v_call: TRBV11-3; clone_size: .; d_call: .; cdr3_aa: CASSPNGVTDTQYF; cdr3_nt: TGTGCCAGCAGCCCAAACGGGGTCACAGATACGCAGTATTTT
j_call: TRBJ2-7; v_call: TRBV18; clone_size: once; d_call: .; cdr3_aa: CASSRDTGSYEQYF; cdr3_nt: TGTGCCAGCTCCCGGGACACGGGCTCCTACGAGCAGTACTTC
j_call: TRBJ2-3; v_call: TRBV5-6; clone_size: once; d_call: .; cdr3_aa: CASSLVGGSTDTQYF; cdr3_nt: TGTGCCAGCAGCTTGGTCGGCGGGAGCACAGATACGCAGTATTTT
j_call: TRBJ1-6; v_call: TRBV19; clone_size: once; d_call: .; cdr3_aa: CASSLQGMGPNSPLHF; cdr3_nt: TGTGCCAGTAGCCTCCAGGGGATGGGCCCAAATTCACCCCTCCACTTT
j_call: TRBJ2-7; v_call: TRBV27; clone_size: .; d_call: TRBD2; cdr3_aa: CASSLGLAAAYEQYF; cdr3_nt: TGTGCCAGCAGTTTAGGACTAGCCGCCGCCTACGAGCAGTACTTC
j_call: TRBJ2-1; v_call: TRBV19; clone_size: few; d_call: TRBD2; cdr3_aa: CASSMTAGLSSYNEQFF; cdr3_nt: TGTGCCAGTAGTATGACAGCGGGACTAAGCTCCTACAATGAGCAGTTCTTC
j_call: TRBJ1-5; v_call: TRBV7-2; clone_size: .; d_call: .; cdr3_aa: CASSWAGANQPQHF; cdr3_nt: TGTGCCAGCAGTTGGGCAGGGGCAAATCAGCCCCAGCATTTT
j_call: TRBJ2-2; v_call: TRBV5-1; clone_size: .; d_call: .; cdr3_aa: CASSGTTGGRTGELFF; cdr3_nt: TGCGCCAGCAGCGGGACAACCGGGGGGCGGACCGGGGAGCTGTTTTTT
j_call: TRBJ2-1; v_call: TRBV9; clone_size: .; d_call: .; cdr3_aa: CASSGGIGAYNEQFF; cdr3_nt: TGTGCCAGCAGCGGCGGTATTGGCGCCTACAATGAGCAGTTCTTC
j_call: TRBJ1-2; v_call: TRBV6-5; clone_size: .; d_call: .; cdr3_aa: CASQGSYGYTF; cdr3_nt: TGTGCCTCCCAGGGCAGCTATGGCTACACCTTC
j_call: TRBJ1-5; v_call: TRBV4-3; clone_size: .; d_call: TRBD1; cdr3_aa: CASSQELGQDNQPQHF; cdr3_nt: TGCGCCAGCAGCCAAGAACTCGGACAGGACAATCAGCCCCAGCATTTT
j_call: TRBJ1-3; v_call: TRBV18; clone_size: .; d_call: .; cdr3_aa: CASSPGLVISGNTIYF; cdr3_nt: TGTGCCAGCTCACCGGGGCTGGTCATCTCTGGAAACACCATATATTTT
j_call: TRBJ2-7; v_call: TRBV7-2; clone_size: once; d_call: .; cdr3_aa: CASSSYYEQYF; cdr3_nt: TGTGCCAGCAGCTCCTACTACGAGCAGTACTTC
j_call: TRBJ2-2; v_call: TRBV6-5; clone_size: .; d_call: .; cdr3_aa: CASSPGSFNTGELFF; cdr3_nt: TGTGCCAGCAGTCCAGGGTCCTTTAACACCGGGGAGCTGTTTTTT
j_call: TRBJ2-2; v_call: TRBV7-8; clone_size: .; d_call: TRBD2; cdr3_aa: CASSRLAGGVGELFF; cdr3_nt: TGTGCCAGCAGCCGACTAGCGGGAGGAGTCGGGGAGCTGTTTTTT
j_call: TRBJ2-1; v_call: TRBV4-1; clone_size: .; d_call: TRBD2; cdr3_aa: CASSRHSSGSYNEQFF; cdr3_nt: TGCGCCAGCAGCCGGCATTCTAGCGGGAGTTACAATGAGCAGTTCTTC
j_call: TRBJ2-1; v_call: TRBV9; clone_size: .; d_call: .; cdr3_aa: CASSGKDSLSSYNEQFF; cdr3_nt: TGTGCCAGCAGCGGCAAGGACAGCCTGAGCTCCTACAATGAGCAGTTCTTC
j_call: TRBJ1-1; v_call: TRBV6-6; clone_size: .; d_call: .; cdr3_aa: CASSYSSRQFTPEAFF; cdr3_nt: TGTGCCAGCAGTTACTCCTCAAGACAGTTTACCCCTGAAGCTTTCTTT
j_call: TRBJ1-2; v_call: TRBV3-1/TRBV3-2; clone_size: few; d_call: TRBD1; cdr3_aa: CASSQYRGLGYTF; cdr3_nt: TGTGCCAGCAGCCAATACAGGGGTTTAGGCTACACCTTC
j_call: TRBJ2-2; v_call: TRBV6-5; clone_size: .; d_call: .; cdr3_aa: CASRSPNGELFF; cdr3_nt: TGTGCCAGCAGGTCCCCCAACGGGGAGCTGTTTTTT
j_call: TRBJ2-5; v_call: TRBV5-6; clone_size: .; d_call: TRBD2; cdr3_aa: CASRYGGTSGRETQYF; cdr3_nt: TGTGCCAGCAGGTACGGAGGGACTAGCGGCCGGGAGACCCAGTACTTC
j_call: TRBJ1-6; v_call: TRBV6-5; clone_size: .; d_call: TRBD1; cdr3_aa: CASSYSTGLPSPLHF; cdr3_nt: TGTGCCAGCAGTTACTCGACAGGGTTGCCTTCACCCCTCCACTTT
j_call: TRBJ1-2; v_call: TRBV19; clone_size: .; d_call: TRBD1; cdr3_aa: CASSTGQGGNYGYTF; cdr3_nt: TGTGCCAGTAGTACAGGACAGGGAGGGAACTATGGCTACACCTTC
j_call: TRBJ2-1; v_call: TRBV2; clone_size: .; d_call: TRBD1; cdr3_aa: CASSQDRLPYNEQFF; cdr3_nt: TGTGCCAGCAGTCAGGACAGGTTACCCTACAATGAGCAGTTCTTC
j_call: TRBJ1-2; v_call: TRBV10-3; clone_size: .; d_call: .; cdr3_aa: CAITGGGSSYGYTF; cdr3_nt: TGTGCCATCACGGGCGGGGGATCCTCCTATGGCTACACCTTC
j_call: TRBJ2-1; v_call: TRBV2; clone_size: .; d_call: TRBD2; cdr3_aa: CASSGREYNEQFF; cdr3_nt: TGTGCCAGTAGCGGGAGAGAGTACAATGAGCAGTTCTTC
j_call: TRBJ1-1; v_call: TRBV19; clone_size: .; d_call: .; cdr3_aa: CASSIRTGRVNTEAFF; cdr3_nt: TGTGCCAGTAGTATTCGGACCGGCAGGGTGAACACTGAAGCTTTCTTT
j_call: TRBJ1-1; v_call: TRBV6-2/TRBV6-3; clone_size: .; d_call: TRBD1; cdr3_aa: CASSSQGKTEAFF; cdr3_nt: TGTGCCAGCAGTTCACAGGGGAAAACTGAAGCTTTCTTT
j_call: TRBJ2-7; v_call: TRBV13; clone_size: .; d_call: .; cdr3_aa: CASSLGLTYEQYF; cdr3_nt: TGTGCCAGCAGCTTGGGGCTTACCTACGAGCAGTACTTC
j_call: TRBJ2-2; v_call: TRBV10-1; clone_size: few; d_call: .; cdr3_aa: CASKLLEYTGELFF; cdr3_nt: TGCGCCAGCAAGTTACTAGAATACACCGGGGAGCTGTTTTTT
j_call: TRBJ2-7; v_call: TRBV30; clone_size: .; d_call: TRBD2; cdr3_aa: CAWSYPGGSLYEQYF; cdr3_nt: TGTGCCTGGAGTTACCCGGGAGGTAGTCTGTACGAGCAGTACTTC
j_call: TRBJ2-5; v_call: TRBV6-6; clone_size: .; d_call: TRBD2; cdr3_aa: CASSRWTSGAAEHRGGRETQYF; cdr3_nt: TGTGCCAGCAGTCGCTGGACTAGCGGGGCAGCAGAGCACAGAGGGGGGAGAGAGACCCAGTACTTC
j_call: TRBJ2-2; v_call: TRBV7-2; clone_size: .; d_call: TRBD2; cdr3_aa: CASSLSGTSRTGELFF; cdr3_nt: TGTGCCAGCAGCTTATCAGGGACTAGTCGAACCGGGGAGCTGTTTTTT
j_call: TRBJ2-2; v_call: TRBV10-3; clone_size: .; d_call: TRBD2; cdr3_aa: CAVTSGINTGELFF; cdr3_nt: TGTGCCGTCACTAGCGGAATAAACACCGGGGAGCTGTTTTTT
j_call: TRBJ2-4; v_call: TRBV4-3; clone_size: .; d_call: .; cdr3_aa: CASSQTLDIRIQYF; cdr3_nt: TGCGCCAGCAGCCAGACCTTGGACATTAGAATTCAGTACTTC
j_call: TRBJ2-3; v_call: TRBV10-1; clone_size: .; d_call: TRBD2; cdr3_aa: CASSSSGATDTQYF; cdr3_nt: TGCGCCAGCAGTTCTAGCGGGGCCACAGATACGCAGTATTTT
j_call: TRBJ2-7; v_call: TRBV7-9; clone_size: .; d_call: TRBD2; cdr3_aa: CASSSAGVIYEQYF; cdr3_nt: TGTGCCAGCAGCTCGGCGGGGGTGATCTACGAGCAGTACTTC
j_call: TRBJ1-5; v_call: TRBV7-2; clone_size: .; d_call: .; cdr3_aa: CASSLGGVRNQPQHF; cdr3_nt: TGTGCCAGCAGCTTAGGCGGGGTAAGGAATCAGCCCCAGCATTTT
j_call: TRBJ1-5; v_call: TRBV6-6; clone_size: .; d_call: .; cdr3_aa: CASSGQGSQPQHF; cdr3_nt: TGTGCCAGCAGTGGTCAGGGTAGTCAGCCCCAGCATTTT
j_call: TRBJ2-1; v_call: TRBV12-5; clone_size: few; d_call: TRBD2; cdr3_aa: CASGAPGLAGKNEQFF; cdr3_nt: TGTGCTAGTGGTGCCCCCGGACTAGCGGGAAAAAATGAGCAGTTCTTC
j_call: TRBJ2-3; v_call: TRBV6-5; clone_size: .; d_call: TRBD2; cdr3_aa: CATGTSGSTDTQYF; cdr3_nt: TGTGCCACCGGAACTAGCGGAAGCACAGATACGCAGTATTTT
j_call: TRBJ2-1; v_call: TRBV7-6; clone_size: .; d_call: TRBD1; cdr3_aa: CASSPIRDRGGNEQFF; cdr3_nt: TGTGCCAGCAGCCCTATCCGAGACAGGGGTGGAAATGAGCAGTTCTTC
j_call: TRBJ2-1; v_call: TRBV27; clone_size: .; d_call: .; cdr3_aa: CASSLLSRGVNEQFF; cdr3_nt: TGTGCCAGCAGTTTACTATCCCGAGGTGTCAATGAGCAGTTCTTC
j_call: TRBJ2-5; v_call: TRBV25-1; clone_size: .; d_call: TRBD1; cdr3_aa: CASRDRVETQYF; cdr3_nt: TGTGCCAGCAGGGACAGGGTAGAGACCCAGTACTTC
j_call: TRBJ2-7; v_call: TRBV6-2/TRBV6-3; clone_size: .; d_call: TRBD1; cdr3_aa: CASSYSSGTAYEQYF; cdr3_nt: TGTGCCAGCAGTTACTCTTCAGGGACAGCCTACGAGCAGTACTTC
j_call: TRBJ1-1; v_call: TRBV2; clone_size: .; d_call: TRBD1; cdr3_aa: CASSGQGNTEAFF; cdr3_nt: TGTGCCAGCAGTGGACAGGGGAACACTGAAGCTTTCTTT
j_call: TRBJ1-4; v_call: TRBV27; clone_size: .; d_call: .; cdr3_aa: CASGALWANEKLFF; cdr3_nt: TGTGCCAGCGGGGCACTTTGGGCTAATGAAAAACTGTTTTTT
j_call: TRBJ2-7; v_call: TRBV18; clone_size: .; d_call: .; cdr3_aa: CASSPPLQGSYEQYF; cdr3_nt: TGTGCCAGCTCACCACCCCTCCAGGGTTCCTACGAGCAGTACTTC
j_call: TRBJ1-2; v_call: TRBV16; clone_size: .; d_call: .; cdr3_aa: CASSQSRDRFYGYTF; cdr3_nt: TGTGCCAGCAGCCAATCGCGCGACAGGTTCTATGGCTACACCTTC
j_call: TRBJ1-1; v_call: TRBV19; clone_size: .; d_call: .; cdr3_aa: CASSRGRGEAFF; cdr3_nt: TGTGCCAGTAGCAGAGGACGGGGTGAAGCTTTCTTT